Presented here are 25 T cell receptor beta chains from one specimen sequenced in a study of blood T cell repertoires in COVID-19. TCRdb's copy holds only in-frame clones and misses some; the assay was immunoSEQ multiplex PCR. The sample contains about 200,000 clones, approximately 82% of which appear only once. Material for sequencing was peripheral blood. Receptor source: a human donor in a cohort sampled during active COVID-19.

The CDR3 DNA follows: TGTGCCAGCAGTTCCGGGAGTTGGTTCGTATACGAGCAGTACTTC. Translating it yields CASSSGSWFVYEQYF. The chain has TRBV28 and TRBJ2-7; the D gene is possibly TRBD2 (6 bases). V lost 4 bases and J 4 bases, leaving 17 bases between the germline ends. The CDR3 totals 15 residues. Germline V gives CDR1 MDHEN, CDR2 SYDVKM.

The chain recombines TRBV29-1 with TRBJ2-6; D is unclear. The V end was cut by 6 bases, the J end by 0 bases, with 12 bases between. Germline CDR1 reads SQVTM; CDR2 reads ANQGSEA. CDR3 length: 15 residues. DNA of the CDR3: TGCAGCGTCGCTAGTACAAGCTCTGGGGCCAACGTCCTGACTTTC. Translation: CSVASTSSGANVLTF.

The V and J genes are TRBV2 and TRBJ2-3, with TRBD2 as a possible D gene (7 bases). The CDR3 spans 18 residues. Trimming removed 6 bases from V and 0 bases from J, with 22 bases in between. Looked up from germline, CDR1 is SNHLY and CDR2 is FYNNEI. The CDR3 DNA reads TGTGCCAGCAGGCGGCTAGGGGGGGCCGTAACTAGCACAGATACGCAGTATTTT. Translated, it gives CASRRLGGAVTSTDTQYF.

The V and J genes are TRBV28 and TRBJ1-2; D unresolved. The V and J ends lost 5 bases and 5 bases respectively, with 9 bases between them. This CDR3 spans 12 amino acids. Germline-derived CDR1 and CDR2 are MDHEN and SYDVKM. As DNA, the CDR3 is TGTGCCAGCAGTCTAGTAGAGTATGGCTACACCTTC. It encodes CASSLVEYGYTF.

The chain has TRBV28 and TRBJ2-5; D ambiguous. CDR1 and CDR2 from the germline V gene are MDHEN and SYDVKM. The V and J ends lost 7 bases and 2 bases respectively, with 11 bases between them. This CDR3 contains 13 residues. As DNA, the CDR3 is TGTGCCAGCACCCCTGCAGTACAAGAGACCCAGTACTTC. It translates to CASTPAVQETQYF.

The CDR3 protein is CASLSGASTGELFF. Here the CDR3 DNA reads TGCGCCAGCTTGAGCGGAGCTAGCACCGGGGAGCTGTTTTTT. This rearrangement joins TRBV10-1 to TRBJ2-2, with a weak D call TRBD2 (5 bases). This CDR3 spans 14 amino acids. V shed 8 bases and J shed 4 bases, with 14 bases lying between them. The germline CDR1 and CDR2 sequences are WNHNN and SYGVQD (reference sequence).

V usage is TRBV25-1 and J usage is TRBJ2-7; D is possibly TRBD1 (5 bases). Germline CDR1 MGHDK, CDR2 SYGVNS. Trimming left V 5 bases short and J 2 bases short, with 10 bases between. This CDR3 has 13 residues. The CDR3 is CASSPAGTYEQYF. The CDR3 nucleotides read TGTGCCAGCAGTCCTGCAGGGACCTACGAGCAGTACTTC.

The rearrangement links TRBV19 to TRBJ2-7, with 9 bases that match TRBD1. With V trimmed by 5 bases and J by 3 bases, 5 bases remained unmatched. Germline CDR1 is LNHDA and CDR2 is SQIVND (reference sequence). This CDR3 is 14 amino acids long. CDR3: CASSSGQGGYEQYF. Here the CDR3 DNA reads TGTGCCAGTAGTTCGGGACAGGGTGGCTACGAGCAGTACTTC.

The chain joins TRBV6-2 or TRBV6-3 to TRBJ2-7; a possible D gene is TRBD2 (7 bases). The germline gives CDR1 MNHEY, CDR2 SVGEGT. Trimming stripped 0 bases from V and 6 bases from J, with 27 bases between. The CDR3 loop spans 19 amino acids. Written as DNA, the CDR3 is TGTGCCAGCAGTTACTCGATGGGGGGGCCCCGGCCCCGAATTGGCGAGCAGTACTTC. It yields the protein CASSYSMGGPRPRIGEQYF.

The CDR3 DNA sequence: TGTGCTAGTGGCCCCCCCGACAGGGAACGTCAGCCCCAGCATTTT. Translated, it gives CASGPPDRERQPQHF. The J gene is TRBJ1-5, the V gene TRBV12-5, with 7 bases matching TRBD1. Germline CDR1 and CDR2: LGHNT and FRNRAP. V dropped 6 bases and J dropped 6; count of bases not matched to a gene: 11. The CDR3 consists of 15 residues.

CDR3 sequence (DNA): TGCGCCAGCAAAACGGTAGGGCGGGGTGGCTACACCTTC. Amino acids: CASKTVGRGGYTF. This chain uses TRBV23-1 with TRBJ1-2; D is unresolved. TRBV23-1 is marked as an open reading frame, function uncertain. The CDR3 sequence is 13 residues long. Trimming pared 7 bases from V and 7 bases from J, leaving 16 bases between.

This clone was seen just once. The V gene is TRBV5-1, the J gene TRBJ2-1; D is uncertain. Germline V gene lookup returns CDR1 SGHRS and CDR2 YFSETQ. The CDR3 covers 15 residues. V was cut by 2 bases and J by 4 bases, with 13 bases left in between. The CDR3 loop is CASSFTTSSYNEQFF. CDR3 coding DNA: TGCGCCAGCAGCTTTACGACAAGCTCATACAATGAGCAGTTCTTC.

The V gene is TRBV21-1, the J gene TRBJ2-1; TRBD2 is taken as the D call from the table, unchecked against the DNA. TRBV21-1 corresponds to a pseudogene. This CDR3 is built from 20 residues. Here the CDR3 reads CASSKRQGLAGMWADNEQFF. In nucleotides, the CDR3 is TGTGCCAGCAGCAAAAGGCAGGGACTAGCGGGAATGTGGGCTGACAATGAGCAGTTCTTC.

This chain links TRBV28 with TRBJ1-2; a possible D gene is TRBD1 (6 bases). V lost 7 bases and J lost 0, with 15 bases in between. From germline, CDR1 is MDHEN and CDR2 SYDVKM. This CDR3 spans 15 amino acids. CDR3 protein: CASTSGQRTNYGYTF. CDR3 nucleotide sequence: TGTGCCAGCACATCCGGACAGCGTACTAACTATGGCTACACCTTC.

The J gene is TRBJ2-1, the V gene TRBV5-6; D is possibly TRBD2 (5 bases). Deletions cut 0 bases from V and 10 bases from J, with 8 bases between. The length of the CDR3 is 12 residues. The V gene's germline CDR1 is SGHDT and CDR2 YYEEEE. CDR3 in DNA: TGTGCCAGCAGCTTGGCTAGCTGGGAGCAGTTCTTC. This sequence encodes CASSLASWEQFF.

The chain has TRBV19 and TRBJ2-7; TRBD1 might be the D (5 bases). V lost 0 bases to trimming and J lost 2 bases, with 14 bases between them. The V gene's germline CDR1 is LNHDA and CDR2 SQIVND (reference sequence). The CDR3 contains 16 residues. The CDR3 nucleotides read TGTGCCAGTAGTATAGATTCGGCAGGGTCCACCTACGAGCAGTACTTC. Its protein is CASSIDSAGSTYEQYF.

The V and J genes are TRBV28 and TRBJ1-2; D remains unclear. Trimming stripped 8 bases from V and 1 base from J, with 14 bases between. Germline V gives CDR1 MDHEN, CDR2 SYDVKM. The CDR3 consists of 14 residues. The CDR3 DNA sequence: TGTGCCAGCTTAAAGGGAGGGCATAACTATGGCTACACCTTC. It yields the protein CASLKGGHNYGYTF.

The gene calls are TRBV19 and TRBJ1-4; the D gene is possibly TRBD1 (5 bases). The CDR3 is 14 residues long. V lost 2 bases, J lost 6 bases, and 10 bases lay in between. Germline lookup yields CDR1 LNHDA and CDR2 SQIVND (reference sequence). The CDR3 here is CASSIMDNYEKLFF. The CDR3 region has the DNA TGTGCCAGTAGTATAATGGACAACTATGAAAAACTGTTTTTT.

V gene TRBV7-9 combines with J gene TRBJ2-3; 13 positions match TRBD2. CDR3 length: 16 amino acids. The trim removed 4 bases at V and 2 bases at J, leaving 3 bases unmatched. Germline CDR1 and CDR2: SEHNR and FQNEAQ (reference sequence). CDR3 region: CASSSGLAGATDTQYF. The CDR3 DNA reads as TGTGCCAGCAGCTCCGGACTAGCGGGAGCCACAGATACGCAGTATTTT.

This CDR3 is CATSRGGSLATGELFF. The CDR3 DNA reads TGTGCCACCAGCAGAGGAGGCAGTCTCGCCACCGGGGAGCTGTTTTTT. V and J are TRBV15 and TRBJ2-2, with D uncertain. The CDR3 has 16 residues. V lost 1 base, J lost 4 bases, and 13 bases lay in between. CDR1 LNHNV and CDR2 YYDKDF come from the germline V gene (reference sequence).

The J gene is TRBJ2-2, the V gene TRBV15; D may be TRBD2 (6 bases). V shed 0 bases and J shed 0 bases, with 14 bases lying between them. The CDR3 is 18 amino acids. CDR1 LNHNV and CDR2 YYDKDF come from the germline V gene (reference sequence). The chain's CDR3 is CATSRDLPGTANTGELFF. In DNA, the CDR3 is TGTGCCACCAGCAGAGATCTACCTGGGACTGCGAACACCGGGGAGCTGTTTTTT.

The gene calls are TRBV21-1 and TRBJ2-5; the listed D gene, TRBD1, was not tested against the DNA. TRBV21-1 counts as a pseudogene. The CDR3 has 15 residues. CDR3 DNA: TGTGCCAGCAGCAAAGGATACAGGGACCAAGAGACCCAGTACTTC. The encoded protein is CASSKGYRDQETQYF.

The rearrangement uses TRBV5-1 and TRBJ2-1; 8 bases align to TRBD2. Germline assignment: CDR1 SGHRS and CDR2 YFSETQ. V shed 4 bases, J shed 6 bases, and the junction held 15 bases outside the gene matches. The CDR3 has 17 residues. CDR3 region: CASSPGTSVLMGNEQFF. The CDR3 region has the DNA TGCGCCAGCAGCCCTGGGACTAGTGTCCTGATGGGCAATGAGCAGTTCTTC.

As regards this clone: Sequence at one end of the junction differs from germline and may be a read error. The chain joins TRBV7-2 to TRBJ2-1; 11 nucleotides align to TRBD2. From germline, CDR1 is SGHTA and CDR2 FQGNSA. This CDR3 spans 15 amino acids. CDR3 sequence reads: CAGSLSGRGYNEQFF. As DNA, the CDR3 is TGTGCCGGCAGCCTTAGCGGGAGGGGCTACAATGAGCAGTTCTTC. Full variable domain (remainder filled in from reference TRBV7-2 and TRBJ2-1): GAGVSQSPSNKVTEKGKDVELRCDPISGHTALYWYRQSLGQGLEFLIYFQGNSAPDKSGLPSDRFSAERTGGSVSTLTIQRTQQEDSAVYLCAGSLSGRGYNEQFFGPGTRLTVL.

This chain connects TRBV3-1 (or the pseudogene TRBV3-2) to TRBJ2-5, with 7 nucleotides matching TRBD2. The ends lost 4 bases at V and 5 bases at J; junction bases unmatched: 10. Germline V gene lookup returns CDR1 LGHDT and CDR2 YNNKEL (reference sequence). The length of the CDR3 is 15 residues. The CDR3 nucleotides are TGTGCCAGCAGCCTCTTGCGGGAGATTCGCGAGACCCAGTACTTC. Encoded protein: CASSLLREIRETQYF.